Listed below are T cell receptor beta chains from one sample, sequenced in a study of T cell repertoires in cytomegalovirus infection. MiXCR was run by TCRdb on the reads, yielding one entry per CDR3 protein. The top ten hold 9.5% to 15% of the sample, which has 830,000 or so distinct CDR3 sequences, about 31% seen once. The antigens these receptors bind are not known. Sequenced here: cultured CD8+ T cells from PBMCs, sampled from culture after CMV antigen stimulation. The receptors here all came from a human donor in good health (CMV status not recorded). Some clones in this sample may be carry-over from other donors' samples. Both conserved end residues are part of each CDR3. The order of the fields is J gene, D gene, clone size, V gene, CDR3 protein, CDR3 DNA. The D gene is left open where the match is weak. Where a row states a size, it is once, few, many or the class of an expanded clone; other rows omit it.

J gene: TRBJ2-1
D gene: TRBD2
clone size: NA
V gene: TRBV11-2
CDR3 protein: CASSLKYTSGTLSSYNEQFF
CDR3 DNA: TGTGCCAGCAGCTTAAAGTATACTAGCGGGACTTTGAGCTCCTACAATGAGCAGTTCTTC

J gene: TRBJ1-5
D gene: TRBD1
clone size: NA
V gene: TRBV19
CDR3 protein: CASSWDSLSNQPQHF
CDR3 DNA: TGTGCCAGTAGTTGGGACAGCTTATCCAATCAGCCCCAGCATTTT

J gene: TRBJ1-1
D gene: TRBD1
clone size: many
V gene: TRBV29-1
CDR3 protein: CSVARQGTEAFF
CDR3 DNA: TGCAGCGTAGCCCGACAGGGGACTGAAGCTTTCTTT

J gene: TRBJ1-5
D gene: NA
clone size: NA
V gene: TRBV7-8
CDR3 protein: CASSPQTGRLDQPQHF
CDR3 DNA: TGTGCCAGCAGCCCTCAAACGGGACGCTTAGATCAGCCCCAGCATTTT

J gene: TRBJ1-2
D gene: NA
clone size: few
V gene: TRBV4-3
CDR3 protein: CASSHVLGHPYGYTF
CDR3 DNA: TGCGCCAGCAGCCATGTTCTCGGACACCCATATGGCTACACCTTC

J gene: TRBJ1-4
D gene: NA
clone size: few
V gene: TRBV7-9
CDR3 protein: CASSATGVTNEKLFF
CDR3 DNA: TGTGCCAGCAGCGCCACAGGCGTGACTAATGAAAAACTGTTTTTT

J gene: TRBJ1-1
D gene: NA
clone size: few
V gene: TRBV27
CDR3 protein: CASTGGGLNTEAFF
CDR3 DNA: TGTGCCAGCACCGGGGGGGGGCTGAACACTGAAGCTTTCTTT

J gene: TRBJ2-2
D gene: NA
clone size: many
V gene: TRBV7-8
CDR3 protein: CASSYGRGLNTGELFF
CDR3 DNA: TGTGCCAGCAGCTATGGACGAGGATTGAACACCGGGGAGCTGTTTTTT

J gene: TRBJ1-5
D gene: NA
clone size: NA
V gene: TRBV19
CDR3 protein: CASSGGRYSNQPQHF
CDR3 DNA: TGTGCCAGTAGCGGTGGCAGGTATAGCAATCAGCCCCAGCATTTT

J gene: TRBJ2-1
D gene: NA
clone size: few
V gene: TRBV7-9
CDR3 protein: CASSLDANEQFF
CDR3 DNA: TGTGCCAGCAGCTTAGACGCAAATGAGCAGTTCTTC

J gene: TRBJ2-2
D gene: NA
clone size: NA
V gene: TRBV29-1
CDR3 protein: CSVPLGGELFF
CDR3 DNA: TGCAGCGTACCTCTGGGCGGGGAGCTGTTTTTT

J gene: TRBJ2-3
D gene: NA
clone size: NA
V gene: TRBV6-5
CDR3 protein: CASKLVWTDVTDTQYF
CDR3 DNA: TGTGCCAGCAAGTTAGTGTGGACTGATGTCACAGATACGCAGTATTTT

J gene: TRBJ1-1
D gene: NA
clone size: NA
V gene: TRBV5-6
CDR3 protein: CASSRDPMTSGTEAFF
CDR3 DNA: TGTGCCAGCTCCCGAGACCCGATGACCTCGGGTACTGAAGCTTTCTTT

J gene: TRBJ2-3
D gene: TRBD2
clone size: few
V gene: TRBV7-2
CDR3 protein: CASGGWIGTDTQYF
CDR3 DNA: TGTGCGAGCGGGGGGTGGATTGGCACAGATACGCAGTATTTT

J gene: TRBJ2-5
D gene: NA
clone size: NA
V gene: TRBV6-1
CDR3 protein: CATFQPSGFSKSAQYF
CDR3 DNA: TGTGCCACCTTCCAGCCCTCCGGGTTTTCCAAGTCTGCCCAGTACTTC

J gene: TRBJ1-5
D gene: TRBD1
clone size: many
V gene: TRBV19
CDR3 protein: CASSISGTGIQPQHF
CDR3 DNA: TGTGCCAGTAGTATCTCCGGGACAGGGATTCAGCCCCAGCATTTT

J gene: TRBJ1-1
D gene: NA
clone size: NA
V gene: TRBV2
CDR3 protein: CASSETGFMNTEAFF
CDR3 DNA: TGTGCCAGCAGTGAGACGGGGTTCATGAACACTGAAGCTTTCTTT

J gene: TRBJ1-2
D gene: NA
clone size: NA
V gene: TRBV4-3
CDR3 protein: CASSQDTDAGHYGYTF
CDR3 DNA: TGCGCCAGCAGCCAAGATACGGATGCGGGTCACTATGGCTACACCTTC

J gene: TRBJ2-3
D gene: TRBD2
clone size: NA
V gene: TRBV7-6
CDR3 protein: CASSLERGGGGDTQYF
CDR3 DNA: TGTGCCAGCAGCTTAGAACGCGGGGGGGGGGGAGATACGCAGTATTTT

J gene: TRBJ2-1
D gene: TRBD1
clone size: NA
V gene: TRBV28
CDR3 protein: CASSLPTGGMNEQFF
CDR3 DNA: TGTGCCAGCAGTTTACCGACAGGGGGTATGAATGAGCAGTTCTTC

J gene: TRBJ1-1
D gene: NA
clone size: NA
V gene: TRBV7-6
CDR3 protein: CASTVSGGTEAFF
CDR3 DNA: TGTGCCAGCACCGTATCGGGGGGCACTGAAGCTTTCTTT

J gene: TRBJ2-2
D gene: NA
clone size: NA
V gene: TRBV6-5
CDR3 protein: CASSYSNTGFPGELFF
CDR3 DNA: TGTGCCAGCAGTTACTCGAACACAGGGTTCCCCGGGGAGCTGTTTTTT

J gene: TRBJ1-2
D gene: NA
clone size: NA
V gene: TRBV7-2
CDR3 protein: CASSSPGRSFYGYTF
CDR3 DNA: TGTGCCAGCAGTTCGCCGGGGCGCAGTTTCTATGGCTACACCTTC

J gene: TRBJ2-5
D gene: TRBD2
clone size: NA
V gene: TRBV13
CDR3 protein: CASSLGRRTAGARQETQYF
CDR3 DNA: TGTGCCAGCAGCTTAGGCCGCCGGACAGCGGGGGCACGACAAGAGACCCAGTACTTC

J gene: TRBJ1-1
D gene: NA
clone size: few
V gene: TRBV6-6
CDR3 protein: CASSSNRANTEAFF
CDR3 DNA: TGTGCCAGCAGTTCAAACAGGGCGAACACTGAAGCTTTCTTT

J gene: TRBJ2-3
D gene: TRBD2
clone size: NA
V gene: TRBV12-3/TRBV12-4
CDR3 protein: CASSAASGSPDTQYF
CDR3 DNA: TGTGCCAGCAGTGCCGCTAGCGGTTCTCCAGATACGCAGTATTTT

J gene: TRBJ1-6
D gene: NA
clone size: NA
V gene: TRBV27
CDR3 protein: CASSPTGKVWESPLHF
CDR3 DNA: TGTGCCAGCAGTCCTACAGGGAAAGTATGGGAATCACCCCTCCACTTT

J gene: TRBJ2-1
D gene: NA
clone size: NA
V gene: TRBV6-1
CDR3 protein: CASSEEIALGGSYNEQFF
CDR3 DNA: TGTGCCAGCAGTGAAGAAATCGCCCTGGGGGGCTCCTACAATGAGCAGTTCTTC

J gene: TRBJ1-1
D gene: NA
clone size: few
V gene: TRBV27
CDR3 protein: CASSGVRTHTEAFF
CDR3 DNA: TGTGCCAGTTCGGGGGTACGTACGCACACTGAAGCTTTCTTT

J gene: TRBJ1-2
D gene: NA
clone size: many
V gene: TRBV7-8
CDR3 protein: CASSTGAYGYTF
CDR3 DNA: TGTGCCAGCAGCACGGGCGCTTATGGCTACACCTTC

J gene: TRBJ2-1
D gene: NA
clone size: few
V gene: TRBV2
CDR3 protein: CASVTGEQFF
CDR3 DNA: TGTGCCAGCGTAACGGGTGAGCAGTTCTTC

J gene: TRBJ2-3
D gene: NA
clone size: NA
V gene: TRBV4-1
CDR3 protein: CASSHEGTDTQYF
CDR3 DNA: TGCGCCAGCAGCCACGAGGGAACAGATACGCAGTATTTT

J gene: TRBJ1-1
D gene: NA
clone size: NA
V gene: TRBV7-9
CDR3 protein: CASSFLTGMNTEAFF
CDR3 DNA: TGTGCCAGCAGCTTTCTTACAGGGATGAACACTGAAGCTTTCTTT

J gene: TRBJ1-2
D gene: NA
clone size: few
V gene: TRBV29-1
CDR3 protein: CSVDPSGGPGYGYTF
CDR3 DNA: TGCAGCGTTGATCCCAGCGGGGGGCCGGGCTATGGCTACACCTTC

J gene: TRBJ2-7
D gene: NA
clone size: once
V gene: TRBV4-3
CDR3 protein: CASSQGGDSYEQYF
CDR3 DNA: TGCGCCAGCAGCCAAGGGGGGGATAGCTACGAGCAGTACTTC

J gene: TRBJ2-1
D gene: TRBD2
clone size: few
V gene: TRBV2
CDR3 protein: CASSGTSGNNEQFF
CDR3 DNA: TGTGCCAGCAGCGGGACTAGCGGAAACAATGAGCAGTTCTTC

J gene: TRBJ2-7
D gene: TRBD1
clone size: NA
V gene: TRBV3-1
CDR3 protein: CASSQGPRQGFHEQYF
CDR3 DNA: TGTGCCAGCAGCCAAGGACCCCGACAGGGGTTTCACGAGCAGTACTTC

J gene: TRBJ2-3
D gene: TRBD1
clone size: NA
V gene: TRBV11-2
CDR3 protein: CASSFRDRARTDTQYF
CDR3 DNA: TGTGCCAGCAGCTTCCGGGACAGGGCGCGCACAGATACGCAGTATTTT

J gene: TRBJ1-2
D gene: NA
clone size: NA
V gene: TRBV27
CDR3 protein: CASSWKGSVNYGYTF
CDR3 DNA: TGTGCCAGCAGTTGGAAGGGGAGCGTAAACTATGGCTACACCTTC

J gene: TRBJ1-5
D gene: NA
clone size: NA
V gene: TRBV15
CDR3 protein: CATSKGRSNNQPQHF
CDR3 DNA: TGTGCCACAAGTAAGGGTAGGAGTAACAATCAGCCCCAGCATTTT

J gene: TRBJ1-5
D gene: NA
clone size: NA
V gene: TRBV2
CDR3 protein: CASSLGWGRLSNQPQHF
CDR3 DNA: TGTGCCAGCTCCTTGGGATGGGGCAGGCTTAGCAATCAGCCCCAGCATTTT

J gene: TRBJ2-5
D gene: NA
clone size: many
V gene: TRBV7-2
CDR3 protein: CASSLARRETQYF
CDR3 DNA: TGTGCCAGCAGCTTAGCCCGACGGGAGACCCAGTACTTC

J gene: TRBJ2-1
D gene: NA
clone size: NA
V gene: TRBV15
CDR3 protein: CATSRDFRQGFGSRYNEQFF
CDR3 DNA: TGTGCCACCAGCAGGGACTTTCGGCAGGGTTTTGGGAGTAGGTACAATGAGCAGTTCTTC

J gene: TRBJ2-1
D gene: TRBD2
clone size: NA
V gene: TRBV5-1
CDR3 protein: CASSFGGGARDEQFF
CDR3 DNA: TGCGCCAGCAGCTTTGGCGGGGGGGCCAGGGATGAGCAGTTCTTC

J gene: TRBJ2-6
D gene: TRBD1
clone size: few
V gene: TRBV27
CDR3 protein: CASSLYRQGESGANVLTF
CDR3 DNA: TGTGCCAGCAGTTTATATCGGCAGGGGGAGTCAGGGGCCAACGTCCTGACTTTC